This T cell receptor beta chain originates from a study of blood T cell repertoires in COVID-19. As for the study in general: Collection of acute and convalescent COVID-19 samples took place in the United States, Italy and Spain.

This clone is a singleton in its sample. Sequencing used immunoSEQ multiplex PCR; TCRdb keeps in-frame clones, though not all of them. The sample lists 310,000 or so clones; roughly 87% were seen once. Recruitment covered 20 to 25 US areas and drew participants whose ages spanned roughly 18 to 90 years. CDR1 is GTSNPN and CDR2 is SVGIG in the germline V gene (reference sequence). This CDR3 has 12 residues. Deletions cut 8 bases from V and 1 base from J, with 11 bases between. The chain carries TRBV30 and TRBJ1-1; D remains ambiguous. The TCR originated in a woman aged 25 to 39 who had recovered from COVID-19. Sequences were obtained from PBMCs or T cells enriched from blood (not recorded which). CDR3 amino acids: CASSRQNTEAFF. As DNA, the CDR3 is TGTGCCAGCTCGAGGCAGAACACTGAAGCTTTCTTT.